A selection of T cell receptor beta chains follows, all from one sample in a study of blood T cell repertoires in COVID-19. Clones were sequenced by immunoSEQ multiplex PCR, and TCRdb holds only the in-frame ones, with some missing. This sample has a few hundred thousand clones, with about 79% found just once. The sequenced sample was peripheral blood. The receptor set was obtained from a man aged 35 to 55 who had recovered from COVID-19. CDR3s include the opening cysteine and the closing phenylalanine or tryptophan. D genes are given only for firm matches. For some rows the clone size is stated as once, few or many, or as a class when expanded; others skip it.

NA	NA	TRBV5-1	TRBJ2-5	TGCGCCAGCAGCCTGATGGGGGGACACCAAGAGACCCAGTACTTC	CASSLMGGHQETQYF
NA	TRBD2	TRBV7-2	TRBJ2-2	TGTGCCAGCAGCTTACCCCGCTCGGGGGGGTACACCGGGGAGCTGTTTTTT	CASSLPRSGGYTGELFF
NA	NA	TRBV5-4	TRBJ2-7	TGTGCCAGCAGCTTGGACAGGGCTAGGTACGAGCAGTACTTC	CASSLDRARYEQYF
NA	TRBD1	TRBV3-1/TRBV3-2	TRBJ2-7	TGTGCCAGCAGCCCCATGACCGGGACAGGGCCCAACGAGCAGTACTTC	CASSPMTGTGPNEQYF
NA	TRBD1	TRBV6-2/TRBV6-3	TRBJ1-2	TGTGCCAGCAGCTCCCCCTCGGGACAGCCCAACTATGGCTACACCTTC	CASSSPSGQPNYGYTF
NA	TRBD1	TRBV10-2	TRBJ2-5	TGCGCCAGCAGTAGCCACAGGGGTCGGGAGACCCAGTACTTC	CASSSHRGRETQYF
NA	NA	TRBV30	TRBJ2-1	TGTGCCTGGAGTTTTCAGGGGATGAATGAGCAGTTCTTC	CAWSFQGMNEQFF
NA	NA	TRBV10-1	TRBJ1-1	TGCGCCAGCAGTGATCCCCCAGAATTGAACACTGAAGCTTTCTTT	CASSDPPELNTEAFF
NA	TRBD1	TRBV7-2	TRBJ2-3	TGTGCCAGCAGCCCCGGGACAGGGAACACAGATACGCAGTATTTT	CASSPGTGNTDTQYF
NA	NA	TRBV12-3/TRBV12-4	TRBJ1-2	TGTGCCAGCAGTGACGGGGGATATGGCTACACCTTC	CASSDGGYGYTF
NA	TRBD2	TRBV9	TRBJ2-7	TGTGCCAGCAGCGCCCACGGGAGGGACCGGGAGGCAGGCGAGCAGTACTTC	CASSAHGRDREAGEQYF
NA	NA	TRBV29-1	TRBJ2-1	TGCAGCGTTCTGAGCGGGGCGGGGGCCAATGAGCAGTTCTTC	CSVLSGAGANEQFF
once	TRBD2	TRBV23-1	TRBJ2-7	TGCGCCAGCAGTCAGTCCCAACTAGCGGGAACGATATACGAGCAGTACTTC	CASSQSQLAGTIYEQYF
once	NA	TRBV9	TRBJ2-2	TGTGCCAGCAGCGTAGTCAGTCACAACACCGGGGAGCTGTTTTTT	CASSVVSHNTGELFF
once	NA	TRBV6-1	TRBJ2-7	TGTGCCAGCAGTGACAGGGTTTGGGACGAGCAGTACTTC	CASSDRVWDEQYF
NA	NA	TRBV19	TRBJ1-2	TGTGCCAGTAGTATCGGCCCTAGAGGCTATGGCTACACCTTC	CASSIGPRGYGYTF